The 21 T cell receptor beta chains reported below all come from one sample, sequenced in a study of T cell repertoires in cytomegalovirus infection. No antigens are known for them. TCRdb reprocessed the reads with MiXCR, giving one entry per CDR3 protein. The sample has around 770,000 distinct CDR3 sequences; 29% are singletons. This sample comprised cultured CD8+ T cells from PBMCs, obtained from culture after CMV antigen stimulation. These receptors all come from a human donor in good health (CMV status not recorded). Some clones in this sample may be carry-over from other donors' samples.

In its sample, this clonotype was seen many times. As DNA, the CDR3 is TGTGCCACCAGTGATTATCGTTCGAACGGGGAGCTGTTTTTT. This codes for CATSDYRSNGELFF. V and J are TRBV24-1 and TRBJ2-2, with unresolved D. The CDR3 has 14 residues. V was trimmed by 2 bases and J by 7 bases, leaving 10 bases between them. CDR1 KGHDR and CDR2 SFDVKD come from the germline V gene.

The chain uses TRBV4-3 and TRBJ2-2, with a tentative D call TRBD1 (6 bases). The CDR3 runs to 14 residues. Germline CDR1 is LGHNA and CDR2 is YSLEER. The V and J ends lost 4 bases and 7 bases respectively, with 13 bases between them. Written as DNA, the CDR3 is TGCGCCAGCAGCCGAACAGGGCTGGACGGGGAGCTGTTTTTT. Translation: CASSRTGLDGELFF.

This clonotype has only one observation. The chain employs TRBV4-1 and TRBJ2-3; D is unresolved. Between the trimmed V and J ends, which lost 2 bases and 2 bases, there was a span of 20 bases. Germline assignment: CDR1 MGHRA and CDR2 YSYEKL. The CDR3 loop spans 18 amino acids. The CDR3 is CASSQSRSASLSTDTQYF. CDR3 nucleotides: TGCGCCAGCAGCCAAAGTCGTTCTGCATCCCTTTCCACAGATACGCAGTATTTT.

In its sample, this clonotype was seen a few times. This rearrangement joins TRBV7-9 to TRBJ2-7; 16 positions agree with TRBD2. Germline V lookup: CDR1 SEHNR, CDR2 FQNEAQ (reference sequence). This CDR3 comprises 17 residues. Trimming at V came to 5 bases and at J to 2 bases, leaving 6 bases not matched to a gene. The chain's CDR3 is CASSPGLAGGWTYEQYV. The CDR3 coding sequence is TGTGCCAGCAGCCCGGGACTAGCGGGGGGGTGGACCTACGAGCAGTACGTC.

The J gene is TRBJ2-2, the V gene TRBV12-5, with D tentatively TRBD1 (6 bases). With 6 bases removed from V and 0 bases from J, the gap between germline ends came to 11 bases. The CDR3 is 15 residues long. The V gene's germline CDR1 is LGHNT and CDR2 FRNRAP. CDR3 protein: CASGIGQPNTGELFF. CDR3 nucleotide sequence: TGTGCTAGTGGGATTGGACAGCCGAACACCGGGGAGCTGTTTTTT.

The chain links TRBV27 to TRBJ2-1; 8 bases agree with TRBD2. J gave up 8 bases and V 5 bases, and 8 bases lay outside the gene matches. The CDR3 consists of 14 residues. Germline loops: CDR1 MNHEY, CDR2 SMNVEV (reference sequence). The CDR3, as DNA: TGTGCCAGCAGTGGGGGACTAGTGGGGGATGAGCAGTTCTTC. Translating it yields CASSGGLVGDEQFF.

This clonotype was observed at least ten times. V and J are TRBV12-3 or TRBV12-4 and TRBJ2-3, with D perhaps given as TRBD1 or TRBD2 (5 bases each). The CDR3 has 17 residues. Trimming removed 4 bases at V and 1 base at J, with 18 bases between. CDR3 DNA: TGTGCCAGCAGTTGGGGTACCGGGACCCCCCGCACAGATACGCAGTATTTT. Amino acid sequence: CASSWGTGTPRTDTQYF.

This clonotype was counted a few times. V is TRBV19 and J is TRBJ1-2; D not resolved. Per germline, CDR1 LNHDA and CDR2 SQIVND (reference sequence). The CDR3 spans 14 residues. Trimming pared 0 bases from V and 6 bases from J, leaving 11 bases between. CDR3 loop: CASSIERRLHGYTF. DNA of the CDR3: TGTGCCAGTAGTATAGAGAGACGGCTACATGGCTACACCTTC.

A word on this clonotype: Its ends do not fully match the called genes, so a read error is possible. The chain's CDR3 is CASGLLAGPSTDTQYF. CDR3 DNA: TGTGCCAGCGGCTTATTAGCGGGGCCTAGCACAGATACGCAGTATTTT. The rearrangement links TRBV7-2 to TRBJ2-3; 8 positions agree with TRBD2. The length of the CDR3 is 16 residues. The germline CDR1 and CDR2 sequences are SGHTA and FQGNSA.

This clonotype has just a few counts. The V and J genes are TRBV6-1 and TRBJ2-7; D is undetermined. Between the trimmed V and J ends, which lost 6 bases and 3 bases, there was a span of 6 bases. The CDR3 is made up of 11 amino acids. Germline CDR1 MNHNS, CDR2 SASEGT. Here the CDR3 DNA reads TGTGCCAGCAGACTCTTCTACGAGCAGTACTTC. Its translation: CASRLFYEQYF.

The chain has TRBV28 and TRBJ2-7, with TRBD2 identical over 13 bases. Germline V lookup: CDR1 MDHEN, CDR2 SYDVKM. The V gene end was trimmed by 6 bases and the J gene end by 6 bases; junction bases not matched to a gene: 8. This CDR3 contains 15 residues. In DNA form, the CDR3 reads TGTGCCAGCAGCTTTTTCGGACTAGCGGGGGCCGAGCAGTACTTC. Its translation: CASSFFGLAGAEQYF.

This clonotype was counted a few times. The V gene is TRBV4-1, the J gene TRBJ1-2, with TRBD1 matching over 7 bases. The CDR3 sequence is 14 residues long. Germline assignment: CDR1 MGHRA and CDR2 YSYEKL. Trimming at V came to 3 bases and at J to 3 bases, leaving 4 bases not matched to a gene. The CDR3 loop reads CASSHRTGDYGYTF. CDR3 in DNA: TGCGCCAGCAGCCATCGAACAGGGGACTATGGCTACACCTTC.

Regarding this clonotype: An end of the junction does not agree with germline; a read error may underlie this. This chain joins TRBV27 and TRBJ2-1; TRBD1 agrees at 7 bases. CDR1 and CDR2 (germline): MNHEY, SMNVEV (reference sequence). The CDR3 is 15 amino acids. The CDR3 spells CANSLVTGTYNEQFF. For the CDR3, the DNA is TGTGCCAACAGTTTAGTGACAGGGACCTACAATGAGCAGTTCTTC.

There are a few counts of this clonotype. The rearrangement uses TRBV7-9 and TRBJ2-6, with a possible D match to TRBD1 (6 bases). The V gene's germline CDR1 is SEHNR and CDR2 FQNEAQ (reference sequence). CDR3 size: 18 residues. V was pared by 3 bases and J by 0 bases, with 15 bases between. CDR3 loop: CASSFGPGVFSGANVLTF. CDR3 DNA: TGTGCCAGCAGCTTTGGCCCAGGGGTCTTCTCTGGGGCCAACGTCCTGACTTTC.

The rearrangement joins TRBV5-4 to TRBJ2-1; 12 bases match TRBD2. Trimming took 3 bases from V and 2 from J; bases not matched to a gene: 3. The length of the CDR3 is 16 residues. The germline CDR1 and CDR2 sequences are SGHNT and YYREEE (reference sequence). DNA of the CDR3: TGTGCCAGCAGCTGGACTAGCGGGGACCCCTACAATGAGCAGTTCTTC. Translating gives CASSWTSGDPYNEQFF. The whole variable domain, filled in from reference TRBV5-4 and TRBJ2-1, reads ETGVTQSPTHLIKTRGQQVTLRCSSQSGHNTVSWYQQALGQGPQFIFQYYREEENGRGNFPPRFSGLQFPNYSSELNVNALELDDSALYLCASSWTSGDPYNEQFFGPGTRLTVL.

In its sample, this clonotype was seen many times. Sequence at one end of the junction differs from germline and may be a read error. The rearrangement uses TRBV7-8 and TRBJ1-2; D is undetermined. Germline lookup yields CDR1 SGHVS and CDR2 FQNEAQ. This CDR3 contains 14 residues. CDR3 sequence (DNA): TGTGCCAGCAGCCTAGCCGGGAAAAACTATGGCTACACCTTC. Its protein product is CASSLAGKNYGYTF.

This clonotype was detected many times. The chain joins TRBV7-8 to TRBJ1-5; D remains unclear. V shed 0 bases and J shed 8 bases, with 14 bases lying between them. CDR1 and CDR2 from the germline V gene are SGHVS and FQNEAQ. The CDR3 runs to 15 residues. For the CDR3, the DNA is TGTGCCAGCAGCTTAGCAAGGACGGCCAGAGAGCCCCAGCATTTT. Protein sequence: CASSLARTAREPQHF. The whole variable domain, remainder taken from reference TRBV7-8 and TRBJ1-5, is GAGVSQSPRYKVAKRGQDVALRCDPISGHVSLFWYQQALGQGPEFLTYFQNEAQLDKSGLPSDRFFAERPEGSVSTLKIQRTQQEDSAVYLCASSLARTAREPQHFGDGTRLSIL.

A few counts support this clonotype. The chain couples TRBV5-1 to TRBJ2-7, with a possible D match to TRBD1 (6 bases). CDR1 and CDR2 (germline): SGHRS, YFSETQ. The CDR3 extends over 19 amino acids. Trimming shortened V by 0 bases and J by 0 bases, and 22 bases separated the two germline ends. CDR3 coding DNA: TGCGCCAGCAGCTTGGGTCAGGGGATCCTTTGGATTCCCTCCTACGAGCAGTACTTC. This sequence encodes CASSLGQGILWIPSYEQYF.

Regarding this clonotype: The junction shows a germline mismatch at one end, possibly a read error. The rearrangement links TRBV12-3 or TRBV12-4 to TRBJ1-1; D might be TRBD1 (5 bases). There are 14 residues in the CDR3. The CDR3 loop reads CVSSGGIDSTEAFF. The CDR3 DNA reads TGTGTCAGCAGCGGGGGGATAGACAGCACTGAAGCTTTCTTT.

In this sample, this clonotype turned up a few times. The chain carries TRBV24-1 and TRBJ2-5, with D maybe TRBD1 (6 bases). The CDR3 spans 14 residues. The V end lost 4 bases, the J end lost 3 bases, and 11 bases lay between the germline ends. Germline V gives CDR1 KGHDR, CDR2 SFDVKD. The CDR3 coding sequence is TGTGCCACCAGTGAGGGACAAGGAAAAGAGACCCAGTACTTC. Residues: CATSEGQGKETQYF.

This clonotype was observed a handful of times. The V and J genes are TRBV27 and TRBJ2-2, with TRBD2 matching over 7 bases. There are 16 residues in the CDR3. CDR1 and CDR2 (germline): MNHEY, SMNVEV (reference sequence). Losses at the gene ends were 2 bases for V and 1 base for J; bases not matched to a gene: 4. The CDR3 is CASSLGLDLNTGELFF. The DNA of the CDR3 is TGTGCCAGCAGTTTAGGACTAGACTTGAACACCGGGGAGCTGTTTTTT.